The rows below give T cell receptor beta chains drawn from one sample of a study of blood T cell repertoires in COVID-19. Produced via immunoSEQ multiplex PCR; TCRdb's table is partial and in-frame only. This table holds fewer than 250,000 clones, around four fifths found once. Sequences were obtained from peripheral blood. These TCRs come from a man aged 50 or older with acute or convalescent COVID-19. The CDR3 runs from the conserved cysteine through the conserved F or W. A D gene is named only where the DNA matches it firmly. Not every row has a clone size; where given, it reads once, few, many or a size class.

>once|.|TRBV7-2|TRBJ2-7
CASSLVLGVYEQYF
>.|.|TRBV19|TRBJ2-5
CASSRQRQETQYF
>once|.|TRBV5-6|TRBJ1-1
CASSLGWLRQENTEAFF
>.|TRBD1|TRBV11-3|TRBJ1-1
CASSTRDREVPEAFF
>.|.|TRBV7-2|TRBJ2-3
CASSLITWLASDTQYF
>once|.|TRBV27|TRBJ2-7
CASSGGREQYF
>.|.|TRBV16|TRBJ1-4
CASSSRDTATNEKLFF
>many|TRBD1|TRBV7-2|TRBJ1-3
CASSFSGAPGQGAGNTIYF
>.|TRBD2|TRBV10-3|TRBJ2-2
CATGGARASGELFF
>.|.|TRBV7-2|TRBJ1-5
CASSERASPSNQPQHF
>few|.|TRBV6-5|TRBJ1-5
CASFGQSNQPQHF
>.|.|TRBV19|TRBJ1-5
CASSPGIGQPQHF
>.|.|TRBV7-2|TRBJ2-2
CASSPYNTGELFF
>.|TRBD2|TRBV2|TRBJ2-5
CASTLAEYQETQYF
>.|.|TRBV9|TRBJ2-1
CASSVRLENNEQFF
>.|TRBD2|TRBV13|TRBJ2-3
CASSFSGGARDTQYF
>once|.|TRBV2|TRBJ1-6
CASELGSSYNSPLHF
>.|TRBD1|TRBV5-4|TRBJ1-2
CASSFGTDRAYGYTF
>once|.|TRBV3-1/TRBV3-2|TRBJ2-6
CASSQDRSGGANVLTF
>.|.|TRBV27|TRBJ2-7
CASTLILMDSIYEQYF
>.|.|TRBV12-3/TRBV12-4|TRBJ2-2
CASSFVIGELFF